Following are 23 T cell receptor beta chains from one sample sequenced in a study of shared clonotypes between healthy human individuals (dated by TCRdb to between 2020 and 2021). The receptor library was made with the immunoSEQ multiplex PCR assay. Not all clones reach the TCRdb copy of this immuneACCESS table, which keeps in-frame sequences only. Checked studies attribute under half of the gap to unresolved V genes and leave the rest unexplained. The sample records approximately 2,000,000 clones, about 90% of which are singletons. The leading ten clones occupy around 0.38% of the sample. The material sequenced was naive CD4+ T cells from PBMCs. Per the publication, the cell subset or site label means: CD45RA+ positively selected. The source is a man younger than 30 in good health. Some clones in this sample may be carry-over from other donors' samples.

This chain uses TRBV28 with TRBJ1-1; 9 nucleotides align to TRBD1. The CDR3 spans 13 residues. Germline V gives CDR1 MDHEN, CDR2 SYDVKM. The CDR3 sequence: CGVGQGLYTEAFF. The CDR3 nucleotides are TGTGGAGTGGGACAGGGACTCTACACTGAAGCTTTCTTT.

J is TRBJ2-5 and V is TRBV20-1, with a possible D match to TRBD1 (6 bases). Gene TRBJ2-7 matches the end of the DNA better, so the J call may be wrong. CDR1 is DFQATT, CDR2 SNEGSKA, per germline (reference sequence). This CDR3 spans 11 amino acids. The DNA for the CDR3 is TGCAGCGCCTTAGGGACACTCGAGCAGTACTTC. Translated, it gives CSALGTLEQYF.

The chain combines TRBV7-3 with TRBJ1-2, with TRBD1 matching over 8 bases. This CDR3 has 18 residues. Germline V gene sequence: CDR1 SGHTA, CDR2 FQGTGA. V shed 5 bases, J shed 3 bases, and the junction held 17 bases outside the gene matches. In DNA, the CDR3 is TGTGCCAGCAGCCCAGGCCGCACTCCAGGGGGCCGGGACTATGGCTACACCTTC. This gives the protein CASSPGRTPGGRDYGYTF.

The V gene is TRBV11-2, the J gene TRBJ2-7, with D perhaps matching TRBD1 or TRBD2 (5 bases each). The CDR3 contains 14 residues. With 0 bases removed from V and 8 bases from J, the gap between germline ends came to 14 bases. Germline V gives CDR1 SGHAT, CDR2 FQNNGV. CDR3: CASSLERQGVKQYF. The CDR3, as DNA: TGTGCCAGCAGCTTAGAAAGGCAGGGAGTCAAGCAGTACTTC.

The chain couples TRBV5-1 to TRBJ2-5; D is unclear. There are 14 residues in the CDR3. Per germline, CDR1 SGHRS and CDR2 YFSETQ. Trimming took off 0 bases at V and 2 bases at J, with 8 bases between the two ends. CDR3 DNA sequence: TGCGCCAGCAGCTTGGAATCGGTACAAGAGACCCAGTACTTC. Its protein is CASSLESVQETQYF.

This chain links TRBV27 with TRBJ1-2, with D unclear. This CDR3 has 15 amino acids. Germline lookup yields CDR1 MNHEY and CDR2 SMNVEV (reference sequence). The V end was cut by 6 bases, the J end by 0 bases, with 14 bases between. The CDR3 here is CASRDLAGPNYGYTF. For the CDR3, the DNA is TGTGCCAGCAGAGACCTCGCCGGCCCTAACTATGGCTACACCTTC.

CDR3 bases: TGTGCCTGGAGTGTTCTTGGGGTTGGGCAGCCCCAGCATTTT. Encoded protein: CAWSVLGVGQPQHF. The chain uses TRBV30 and TRBJ1-5; D remains ambiguous. Germline CDR1 and CDR2: GTSNPN and SVGIG (reference sequence). V shed 0 bases and J shed 7 bases, with 13 bases lying between them. CDR3 length: 14 amino acids.

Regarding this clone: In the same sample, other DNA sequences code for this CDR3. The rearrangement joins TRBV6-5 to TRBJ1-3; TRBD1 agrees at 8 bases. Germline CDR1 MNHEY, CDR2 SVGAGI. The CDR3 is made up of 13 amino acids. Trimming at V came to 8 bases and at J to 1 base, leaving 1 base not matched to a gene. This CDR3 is CASRQGSGNTIYF. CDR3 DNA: TGTGCCAGCCGACAGGGGTCTGGAAACACCATATATTTT.

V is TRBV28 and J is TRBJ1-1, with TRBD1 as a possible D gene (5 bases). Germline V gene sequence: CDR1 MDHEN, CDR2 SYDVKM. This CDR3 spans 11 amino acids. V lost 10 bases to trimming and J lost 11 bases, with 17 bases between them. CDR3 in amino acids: CATGRRRDAFF. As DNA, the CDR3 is TGTGCCACCGGACGCCGGAGGGACGCTTTCTTT.

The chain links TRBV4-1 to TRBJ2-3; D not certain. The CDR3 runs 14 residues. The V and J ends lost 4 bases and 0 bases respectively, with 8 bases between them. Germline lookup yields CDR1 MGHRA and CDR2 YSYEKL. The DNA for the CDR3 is TGCGCCAGCAGCCCCAGCACCAGCACAGATACGCAGTATTTT. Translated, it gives CASSPSTSTDTQYF.

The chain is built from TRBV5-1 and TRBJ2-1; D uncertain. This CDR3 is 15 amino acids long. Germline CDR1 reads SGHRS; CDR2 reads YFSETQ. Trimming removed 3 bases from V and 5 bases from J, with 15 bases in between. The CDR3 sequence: CASSWLPYMDNEQFF. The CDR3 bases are TGCGCCAGCAGCTGGCTACCCTATATGGACAATGAGCAGTTCTTC.

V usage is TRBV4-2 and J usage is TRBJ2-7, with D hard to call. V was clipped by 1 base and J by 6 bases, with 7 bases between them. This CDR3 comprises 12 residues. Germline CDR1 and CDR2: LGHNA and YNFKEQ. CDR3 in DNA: TGTGCCAGCAGCCAAGGAGGTCCCGAGCAGTACTTC. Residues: CASSQGGPEQYF.

In DNA form, the CDR3 reads TGCAGTGCCTTAAGGGGCCGCCAGGACACCTTC. Amino acids: CSALRGRQDTF. This chain links TRBV20-1 with TRBJ1-2; D possibly corresponds to TRBD1 (5 bases). This CDR3 is 11 amino acids long. Germline V gives CDR1 DFQATT, CDR2 SNEGSKA (reference sequence). Trimming removed 6 bases from V and 12 bases from J, with 17 bases in between.

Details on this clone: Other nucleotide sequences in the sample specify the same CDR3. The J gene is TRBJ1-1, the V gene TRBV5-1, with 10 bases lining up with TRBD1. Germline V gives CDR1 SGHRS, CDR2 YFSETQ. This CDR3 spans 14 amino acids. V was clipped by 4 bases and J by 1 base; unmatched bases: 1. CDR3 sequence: CASSRDRGNTEAFF. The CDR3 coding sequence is TGCGCCAGCAGCCGGGACAGGGGGAACACTGAAGCTTTCTTT.

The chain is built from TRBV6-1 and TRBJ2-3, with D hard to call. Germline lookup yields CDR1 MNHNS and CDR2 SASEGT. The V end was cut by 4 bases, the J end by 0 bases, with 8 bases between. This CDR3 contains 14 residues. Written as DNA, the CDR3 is TGTGCCAGCAGTGGCAGCACTAGCACAGATACGCAGTATTTT. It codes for CASSGSTSTDTQYF.

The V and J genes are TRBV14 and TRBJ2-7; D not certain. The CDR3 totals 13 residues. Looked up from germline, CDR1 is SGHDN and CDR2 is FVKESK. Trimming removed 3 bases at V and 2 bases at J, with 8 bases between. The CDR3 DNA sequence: TGTGCCAGCAGCCAGGGGTGGACCTACGAGCAGTACTTC. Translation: CASSQGWTYEQYF.

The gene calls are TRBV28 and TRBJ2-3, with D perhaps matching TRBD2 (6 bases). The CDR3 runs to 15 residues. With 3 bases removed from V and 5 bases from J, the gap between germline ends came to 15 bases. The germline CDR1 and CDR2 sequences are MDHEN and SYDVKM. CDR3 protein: CASSFTGTPQDTQYF. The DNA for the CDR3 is TGTGCCAGCAGTTTCACCGGGACTCCTCAAGATACGCAGTATTTT.

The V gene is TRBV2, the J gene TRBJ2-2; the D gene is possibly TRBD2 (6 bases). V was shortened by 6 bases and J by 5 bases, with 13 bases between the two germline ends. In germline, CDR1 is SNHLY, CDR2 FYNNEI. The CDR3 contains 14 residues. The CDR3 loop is CASSPKTSTGELFF. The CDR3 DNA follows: TGTGCCAGCAGCCCCAAGACTAGTACCGGGGAGCTGTTTTTT.

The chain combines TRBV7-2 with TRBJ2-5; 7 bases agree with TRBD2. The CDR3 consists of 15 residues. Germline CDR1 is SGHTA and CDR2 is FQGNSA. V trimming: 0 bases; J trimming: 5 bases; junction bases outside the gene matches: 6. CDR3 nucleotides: TGTGCCAGCAGCTTAGCGCTGGGGCGGGGGGAGACCCAGTACTTC. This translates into CASSLALGRGETQYF. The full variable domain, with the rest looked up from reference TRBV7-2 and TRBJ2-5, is GAGVSQSPSNKVTEKGKDVELRCDPISGHTALYWYRQSLGQGLEFLIYFQGNSAPDKSGLPSDRFSAERTGGSVSTLTIQRTQQEDSAVYLCASSLALGRGETQYFGPGTRLLVL.

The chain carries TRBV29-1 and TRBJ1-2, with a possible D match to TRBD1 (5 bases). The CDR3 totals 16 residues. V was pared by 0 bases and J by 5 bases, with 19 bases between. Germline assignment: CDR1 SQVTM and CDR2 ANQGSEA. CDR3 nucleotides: TGCAGCGTTGAAGAGGGGGGAGGTAGTAAGGTTTATGGCTACACCTTC. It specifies CSVEEGGGSKVYGYTF.

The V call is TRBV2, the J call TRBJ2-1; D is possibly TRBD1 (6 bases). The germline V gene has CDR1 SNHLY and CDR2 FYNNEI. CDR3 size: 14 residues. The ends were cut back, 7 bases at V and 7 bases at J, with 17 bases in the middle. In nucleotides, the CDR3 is TGTGCCAGCACCGGTACAGGGCCGTGGAATGAGCAGTTCTTC. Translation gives CASTGTGPWNEQFF.

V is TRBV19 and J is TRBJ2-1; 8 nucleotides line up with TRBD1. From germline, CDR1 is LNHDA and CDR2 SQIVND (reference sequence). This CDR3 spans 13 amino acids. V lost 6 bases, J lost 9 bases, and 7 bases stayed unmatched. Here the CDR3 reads CASSPDRVTEQFF. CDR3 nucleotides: TGTGCCAGTAGCCCGGACAGGGTAACTGAGCAGTTCTTC.

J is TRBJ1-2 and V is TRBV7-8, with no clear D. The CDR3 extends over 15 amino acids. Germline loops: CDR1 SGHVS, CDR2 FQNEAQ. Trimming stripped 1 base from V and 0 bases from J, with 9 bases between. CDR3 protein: CASSLEGGTNYGYTF. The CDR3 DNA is TGTGCCAGCAGCTTAGAGGGAGGGACTAACTATGGCTACACCTTC. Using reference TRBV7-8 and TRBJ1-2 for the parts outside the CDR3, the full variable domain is GAGVSQSPRYKVAKRGQDVALRCDPISGHVSLFWYQQALGQGPEFLTYFQNEAQLDKSGLPSDRFFAERPEGSVSTLKIQRTQQEDSAVYLCASSLEGGTNYGYTFGSGTRLTVV.